Each of the 10 T cell receptor beta chains below was sequenced from the same sample in a study of identifying expanded T cells in peripheral blood. Clones were read by immunoSEQ multiplex PCR, and TCRdb kept only the in-frame ones, dropping some. Of 85,000 to 95,000 clones listed, 88% are singletons. Sequencing was performed on blood. Receptors originate from a person aged 18 to 70 in good health.

V and J are TRBV19 and TRBJ1-5; D is unresolved. From germline, CDR1 is LNHDA and CDR2 SQIVND (reference sequence). V was shortened by 6 bases and J by 4 bases, with 7 bases between the two germline ends. The CDR3 length is 12 residues. The CDR3 spells CASSSGNQPQHF. For the CDR3, the DNA is TGTGCCAGTAGCTCGGGTAATCAGCCCCAGCATTTT.

This clone was seen only once. J is TRBJ2-3 and V is TRBV1. TRBV1 is deemed a pseudogene. The CDR3 is made up of 14 amino acids. Written as DNA, the CDR3 is TGCACCAGCACCCGACCCCGCCGAACAGATACGCAGTATTTT. This sequence encodes CTSTRPRRTDTQYF.

The V and J genes are TRBV9 and TRBJ2-5; TRBD1 matches 7 bases. CDR3 length equals 15 residues. Trimming cost V 0 bases and J 1 base; bases outside gene matches: 3. Per germline, CDR1 SGDLS and CDR2 YYNGEE. CDR3 residues: CASSVEGTAQETQYF. The CDR3 DNA is TGTGCCAGCAGCGTAGAAGGGACAGCCCAAGAGACCCAGTACTTC.

CDR3: CAYPVASSTGELFF. CDR3 DNA: TGTGCCTACCCCGTGGCCAGTTCTACCGGGGAGCTGTTTTTT. The chain combines TRBV30 with TRBJ2-2, with D hard to call. Germline V gives CDR1 GTSNPN, CDR2 SVGIG (reference sequence). V was clipped by 7 bases and J by 5 bases, with 17 bases between them. The CDR3 length is 14 residues.

V usage is TRBV14 and J usage is TRBJ1-1; D remains ambiguous. The CDR3 consists of 14 residues. CDR1 SGHDN and CDR2 FVKESK come from the germline V gene. The V and J ends lost 3 bases and 1 base respectively, with 9 bases between them. In DNA, the CDR3 is TGTGCCAGCAGCCAGGGCAGATCGAACACTGAAGCTTTCTTT. Its protein product is CASSQGRSNTEAFF.

V is TRBV28 and J is TRBJ1-4; D is possibly TRBD1 (5 bases). Germline V gene sequence: CDR1 MDHEN, CDR2 SYDVKM. V was clipped by 5 bases and J by 7 bases, with 17 bases between them. CDR3 length equals 15 residues. CDR3 DNA sequence: TGTGCCAGCAGTGGGGACGGCCTCGGACGTGAAAAACTGTTTTTT. It specifies CASSGDGLGREKLFF. Full variable domain (rest looked up from reference TRBV28 and TRBJ1-4): DVKVTQSSRYLVKRTGEKVFLECVQDMDHENMFWYRQDPGLGLRLIYFSYDVKMKEKGDIPEGYSVSREKKERFSLILESASTNQTSMYLCASSGDGLGREKLFFGSGTQLSVL.

This chain links TRBV28 with TRBJ2-4; weak D call: TRBD2 (5 bases). The CDR3 length is 14 residues. Germline V lookup: CDR1 MDHEN, CDR2 SYDVKM. V was cut by 1 base and J by 6 bases, with 10 bases left in between. The CDR3 sequence: CASSLSRSGNIQYF. CDR3 DNA: TGTGCCAGCAGTTTATCCCGAAGCGGAAACATTCAGTACTTC.

The V gene is TRBV5-1, the J gene TRBJ2-1; weak D call: TRBD2 (6 bases). Trimming took off 3 bases at V and 5 bases at J, with 12 bases between the two ends. This CDR3 has 14 amino acids. CDR1 and CDR2 (germline): SGHRS, YFSETQ. DNA of the CDR3: TGCGCCAGCAGCTCCGGGACTTCCAACAATGAGCAGTTCTTC. It codes for CASSSGTSNNEQFF. The full variable domain, rest sourced from reference TRBV5-1 and TRBJ2-1, is KAGVTQTPRYLIKTRGQQVTLSCSPISGHRSVSWYQQTPGQGLQFLFEYFSETQRNKGNFPGRFSGRQFSNSRSEMNVSTLELGDSALYLCASSSGTSNNEQFFGPGTRLTVL.

The chain employs TRBV5-1 and TRBJ2-2; 7 nucleotides match TRBD1. Germline loops: CDR1 SGHRS, CDR2 YFSETQ. The CDR3 extends over 16 amino acids. J lost 5 bases, V lost 4 bases, and 11 bases had no gene match. The CDR3 coding sequence is TGCGCCAGCAGCCCCTTTGGGACAGAGTCAACCGGGGAGCTGTTTTTT. Translation: CASSPFGTESTGELFF.

The chain links TRBV10-2 to TRBJ1-3, with D unclear. CDR1 is WSHSY and CDR2 is SAAADI in the germline V gene. V was pared by 0 bases and J by 0 bases, with 9 bases between. This CDR3 is built from 16 residues. Here the CDR3 reads CASSESIRSSGNTIYF. Written as DNA, the CDR3 is TGCGCCAGCAGTGAGTCGATCAGGAGCTCTGGAAACACCATATATTTT.